The TCR beta chain under discussion was sequenced for a study of graft-versus-host responses after intestinal transplantation. A note on this clone: Its antigen is unknown.

This CDR3 is 15 amino acids long. V lost 2 bases to trimming and J lost 5 bases; unmatched junction nucleotides: 5. Germline CDR1 is MNHNY and CDR2 is SVGAGI (reference sequence). TCRdb's copy holds only in-frame clones and misses some; the assay was immunoSEQ multiplex PCR. The table shows some 110,000 clones, with approximately 93% occurring only once. The starting material was unstimulated CD8+ T cells sorted from spleen or lymph node cells, obtained before transplant. This clonotype was obtained from a human donor who was the organ donor for an intestinal transplant. The chain joins TRBV6-6 to TRBJ2-5; 10 positions match TRBD1. The CDR3 reads CASSYGTGVGETQYF. The CDR3 region has the DNA TGTGCCAGCAGTTACGGGACAGGGGTTGGGGAGACCCAGTACTTC.